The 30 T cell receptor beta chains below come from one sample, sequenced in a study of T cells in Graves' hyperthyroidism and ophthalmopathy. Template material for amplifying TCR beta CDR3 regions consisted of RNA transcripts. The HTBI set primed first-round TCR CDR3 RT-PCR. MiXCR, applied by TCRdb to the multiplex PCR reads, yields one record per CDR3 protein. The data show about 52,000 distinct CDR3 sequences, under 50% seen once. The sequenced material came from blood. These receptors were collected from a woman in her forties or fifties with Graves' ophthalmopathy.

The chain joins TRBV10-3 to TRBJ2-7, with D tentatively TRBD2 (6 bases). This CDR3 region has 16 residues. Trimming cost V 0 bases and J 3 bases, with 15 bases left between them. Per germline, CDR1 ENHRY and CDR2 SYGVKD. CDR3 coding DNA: TGTGCCATCAGTGAGTCGACGCTAGCGAGCTTCTACGAGCAGTACTTC. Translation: CAISESTLASFYEQYF.

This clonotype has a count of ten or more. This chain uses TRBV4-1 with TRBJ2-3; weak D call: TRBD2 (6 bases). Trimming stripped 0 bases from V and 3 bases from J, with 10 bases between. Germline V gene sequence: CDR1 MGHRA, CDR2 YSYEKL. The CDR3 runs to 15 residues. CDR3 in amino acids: CASSQDRAGTDTQYF. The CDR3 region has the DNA TGCGCCAGCAGCCAAGATAGGGCGGGAACAGATACGCAGTATTTT.

The DNA for the CDR3 is TGTGCCAGCAGCTTGATAATCGAAGCTTTCTTT. Translated: CASSLIIEAFF. This rearrangement joins TRBV5-8 to TRBJ1-1; no firm D call. The V gene lost 1 base and the J gene lost 8 bases, with 6 bases spanning the gap. This CDR3 is 11 amino acids long. Germline V gives CDR1 SGHTS, CDR2 YDEGEE.

The CDR3 DNA sequence: TGCAGTGCTAGCAGACTCACCCTTAGTCTCTACGAGCAGTACTTC. This translates into CSASRLTLSLYEQYF. The J gene is TRBJ2-7, the V gene TRBV20-1; D not resolved. The V gene's germline CDR1 is DFQATT and CDR2 SNEGSKA (reference sequence). V dropped 3 bases and J dropped 3 bases, with 18 bases sitting between them. This CDR3 contains 15 residues.

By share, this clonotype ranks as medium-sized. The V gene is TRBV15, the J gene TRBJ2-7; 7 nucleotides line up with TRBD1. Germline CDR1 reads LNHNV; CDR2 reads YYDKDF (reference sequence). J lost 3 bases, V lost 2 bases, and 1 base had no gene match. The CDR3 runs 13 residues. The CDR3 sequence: CATSRNRGYEQYF. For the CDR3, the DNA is TGTGCCACCAGCAGAAACAGGGGCTACGAGCAGTACTTC.

For the CDR3, the DNA is TGTGCCATCAGTGGTAGACAGGGGGCAGGAGGCACAGATACGCAGTATTTT. Its protein is CAISGRQGAGGTDTQYF. The chain joins TRBV10-3 to TRBJ2-3; 10 bases fit TRBD1. The trim removed 4 bases at V and 1 base at J, leaving 8 bases unmatched. CDR3 size: 17 residues. CDR1 is ENHRY, CDR2 SYGVKD, per germline.

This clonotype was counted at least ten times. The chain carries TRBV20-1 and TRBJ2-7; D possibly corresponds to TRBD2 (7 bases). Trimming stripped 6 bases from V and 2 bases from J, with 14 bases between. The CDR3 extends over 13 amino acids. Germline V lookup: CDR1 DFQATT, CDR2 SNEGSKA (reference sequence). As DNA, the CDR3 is TGCAGTGCGACGGGGGGCCCGACCTACGAGCAGTACTTC. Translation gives CSATGGPTYEQYF.

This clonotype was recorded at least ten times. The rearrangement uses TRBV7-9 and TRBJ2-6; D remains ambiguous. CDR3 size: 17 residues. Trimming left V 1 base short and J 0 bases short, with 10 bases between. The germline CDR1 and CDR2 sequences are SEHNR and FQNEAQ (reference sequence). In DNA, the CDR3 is TGTGCCAGCAGCTTAGGTGGGTCCTACTCTGGGGCCAACGTCCTGACTTTC. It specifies CASSLGGSYSGANVLTF. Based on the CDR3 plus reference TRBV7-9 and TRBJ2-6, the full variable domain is DTGVSQNPRHKITKRGQNVTFRCDPISEHNRLYWYRQTLGQGPEFLTYFQNEAQLEKSRLLSDRFSAERPKGSFSTLEIQRTEQGDSAMYLCASSLGGSYSGANVLTFGAGSRLTVL.

The CDR3 sequence: CASSYGHRETQYF. The CDR3 DNA reads as TGTGCCAGCAGCTATGGACATCGGGAGACCCAGTACTTC. The J gene is TRBJ2-5, the V gene TRBV5-6; tentatively, D is TRBD1 (5 bases). Germline CDR1 SGHDT, CDR2 YYEEEE. The V gene lost 3 bases and the J gene lost 5 bases, with 11 bases spanning the gap. The CDR3 is 13 amino acids.

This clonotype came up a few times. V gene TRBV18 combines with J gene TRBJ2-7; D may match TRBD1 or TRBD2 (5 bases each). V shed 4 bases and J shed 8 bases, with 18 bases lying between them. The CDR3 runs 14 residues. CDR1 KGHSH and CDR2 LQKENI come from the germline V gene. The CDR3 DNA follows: TGTGCCAGCTCACGTTCGACAGACGGGGCCAAGCAGTACTTC. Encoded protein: CASSRSTDGAKQYF.

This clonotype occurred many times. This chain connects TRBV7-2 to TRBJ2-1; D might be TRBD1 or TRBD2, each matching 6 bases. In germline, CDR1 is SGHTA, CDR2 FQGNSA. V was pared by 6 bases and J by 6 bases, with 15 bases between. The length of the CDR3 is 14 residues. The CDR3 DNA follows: TGTGCCAGCAGTAATCTAGGGGGGACCAATGAGCAGTTCTTC. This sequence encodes CASSNLGGTNEQFF.

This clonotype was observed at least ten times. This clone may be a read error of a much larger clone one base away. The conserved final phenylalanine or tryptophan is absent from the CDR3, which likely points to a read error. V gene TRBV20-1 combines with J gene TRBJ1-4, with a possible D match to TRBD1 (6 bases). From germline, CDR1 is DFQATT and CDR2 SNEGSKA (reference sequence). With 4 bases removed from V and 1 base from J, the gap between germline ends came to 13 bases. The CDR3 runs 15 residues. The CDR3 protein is CSAIGVTGTNEKLFS. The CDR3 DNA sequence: TGCAGTGCTATAGGGGTGACAGGAACTAATGAAAAACTGTTTTCT.

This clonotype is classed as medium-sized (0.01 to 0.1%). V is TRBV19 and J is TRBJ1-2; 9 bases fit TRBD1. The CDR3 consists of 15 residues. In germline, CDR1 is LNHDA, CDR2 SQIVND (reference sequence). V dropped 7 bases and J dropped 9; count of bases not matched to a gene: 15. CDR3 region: CASTQVWDRAPSYTF. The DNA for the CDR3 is TGTGCCAGTACTCAGGTGTGGGACAGGGCCCCTAGCTACACCTTC.

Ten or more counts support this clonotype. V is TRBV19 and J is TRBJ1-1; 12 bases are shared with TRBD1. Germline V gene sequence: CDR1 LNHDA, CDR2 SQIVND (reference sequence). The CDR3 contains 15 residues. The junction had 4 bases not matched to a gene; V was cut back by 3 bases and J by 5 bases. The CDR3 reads CASSIWGQGATEAFF. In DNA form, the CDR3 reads TGTGCCAGTAGTATTTGGGGACAGGGGGCTACTGAAGCTTTCTTT.

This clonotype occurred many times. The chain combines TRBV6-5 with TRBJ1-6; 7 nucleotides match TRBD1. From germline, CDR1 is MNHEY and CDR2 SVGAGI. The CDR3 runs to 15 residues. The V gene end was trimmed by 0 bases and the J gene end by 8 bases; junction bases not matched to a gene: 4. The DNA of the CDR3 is TGTGCCAGCAGTTACTCGTGGGACAGCTATTCACCCCTCCACTTT. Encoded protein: CASSYSWDSYSPLHF.

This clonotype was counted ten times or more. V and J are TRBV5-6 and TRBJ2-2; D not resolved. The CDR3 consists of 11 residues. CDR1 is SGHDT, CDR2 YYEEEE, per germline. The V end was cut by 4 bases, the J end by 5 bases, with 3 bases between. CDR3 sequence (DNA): TGTGCCAGCAGCCATACCGGGGAGCTGTTTTTT. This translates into CASSHTGELFF.

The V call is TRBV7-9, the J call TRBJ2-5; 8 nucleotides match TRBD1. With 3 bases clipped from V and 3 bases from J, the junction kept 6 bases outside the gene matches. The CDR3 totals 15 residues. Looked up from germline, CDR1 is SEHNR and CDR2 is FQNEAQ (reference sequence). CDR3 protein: CASSFSGGNKETQYF. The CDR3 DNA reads TGTGCCAGCAGCTTCTCAGGGGGCAACAAAGAGACCCAGTACTTC.

The CDR3 is CATSRAVGRYNEQFF. The CDR3 bases are TGTGCCACCAGCAGAGCCGTTGGACGGTACAATGAGCAGTTCTTC. This chain connects TRBV15 to TRBJ2-1; D is ambiguous. The germline V gene has CDR1 LNHNV and CDR2 YYDKDF (reference sequence). The CDR3 consists of 15 residues. Between the trimmed V and J ends, which lost 1 base and 4 bases, there was a span of 11 bases.

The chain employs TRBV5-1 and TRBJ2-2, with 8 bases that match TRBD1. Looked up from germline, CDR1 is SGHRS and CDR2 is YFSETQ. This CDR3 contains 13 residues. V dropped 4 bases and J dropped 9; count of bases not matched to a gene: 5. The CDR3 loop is CASSPGTGRELFF. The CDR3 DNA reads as TGCGCCAGCAGCCCCGGGACAGGCAGGGAGCTGTTTTTT.

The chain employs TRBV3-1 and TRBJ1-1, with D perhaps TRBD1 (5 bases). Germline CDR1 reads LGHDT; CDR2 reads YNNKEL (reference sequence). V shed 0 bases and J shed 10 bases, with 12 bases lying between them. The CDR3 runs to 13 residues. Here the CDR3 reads CASSQEVGGGAFF. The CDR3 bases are TGTGCCAGCAGCCAAGAGGTCGGGGGGGGAGCTTTCTTT. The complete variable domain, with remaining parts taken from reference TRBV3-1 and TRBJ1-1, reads DTAVSQTPKYLVTQMGNDKSIKCEQNLGHDTMYWYKQDSKKFLKIMFSYNNKELIINETVPNRFSPKSPDKAHLNLHINSLELGDSAVYFCASSQEVGGGAFFGQGTRLTVV.

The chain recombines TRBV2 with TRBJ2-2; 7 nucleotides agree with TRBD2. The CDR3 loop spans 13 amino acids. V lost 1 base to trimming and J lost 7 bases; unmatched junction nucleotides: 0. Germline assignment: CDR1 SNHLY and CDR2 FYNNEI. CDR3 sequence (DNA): TGTGCCAGCAGTGAAGGGACTAGCGGGGAGCTGTTTTTT. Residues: CASSEGTSGELFF.

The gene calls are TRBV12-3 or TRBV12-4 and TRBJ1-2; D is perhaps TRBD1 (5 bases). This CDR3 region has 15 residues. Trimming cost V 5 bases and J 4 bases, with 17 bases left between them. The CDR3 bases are TGTGCCAGCAGTCAAGATCGGGGCTTCGCCTATGGCTACACCTTC. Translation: CASSQDRGFAYGYTF.

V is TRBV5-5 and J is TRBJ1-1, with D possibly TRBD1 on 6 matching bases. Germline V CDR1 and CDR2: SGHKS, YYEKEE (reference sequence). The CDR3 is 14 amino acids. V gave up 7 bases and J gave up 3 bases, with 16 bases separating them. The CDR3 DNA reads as TGTGCCAGCTGTTGGGCACAGGGTGACACTGAAGCTTTCTTT. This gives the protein CASCWAQGDTEAFF.

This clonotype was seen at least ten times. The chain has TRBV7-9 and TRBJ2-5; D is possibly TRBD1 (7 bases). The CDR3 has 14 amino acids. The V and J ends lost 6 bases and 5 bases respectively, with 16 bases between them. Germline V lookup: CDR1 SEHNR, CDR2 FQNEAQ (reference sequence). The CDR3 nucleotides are TGTGCCAGCAGTCAATTGTCAGGGGGGGAGACCCAGTACTTC. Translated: CASSQLSGGETQYF.

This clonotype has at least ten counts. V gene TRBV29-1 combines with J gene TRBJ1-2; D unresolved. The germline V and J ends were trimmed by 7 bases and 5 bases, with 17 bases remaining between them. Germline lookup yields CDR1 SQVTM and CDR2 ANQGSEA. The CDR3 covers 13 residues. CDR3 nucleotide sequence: TGCAGCGCCACTCCCCCGGGCGCTTATGGCTACACCTTC. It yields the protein CSATPPGAYGYTF.

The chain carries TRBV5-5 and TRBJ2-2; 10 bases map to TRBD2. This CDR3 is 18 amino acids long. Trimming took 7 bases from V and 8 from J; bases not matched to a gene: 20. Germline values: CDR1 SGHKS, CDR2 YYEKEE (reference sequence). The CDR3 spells CASSPLLAGPAFGGELFF. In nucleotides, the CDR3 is TGTGCCAGCTCACCCCTACTAGCGGGACCGGCTTTTGGAGGGGAGCTGTTTTTT.

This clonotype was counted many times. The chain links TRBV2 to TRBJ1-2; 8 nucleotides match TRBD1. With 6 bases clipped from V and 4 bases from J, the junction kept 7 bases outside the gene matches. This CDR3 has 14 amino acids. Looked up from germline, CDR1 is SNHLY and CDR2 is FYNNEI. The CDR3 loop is CASSLLGQGYGYTF. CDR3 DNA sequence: TGTGCCAGCAGCCTCCTCGGACAGGGCTATGGCTACACCTTC.

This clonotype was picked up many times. The CDR3 coding sequence is TGCAGTGCTTACCGGGACAGGGGTTCCACCGGGGAGCTGTTTTTT. Its protein product is CSAYRDRGSTGELFF. V is TRBV20-1 and J is TRBJ2-2; the match to TRBD1 covers 10 bases. The germline V gene encodes CDR1 DFQATT and CDR2 SNEGSKA (reference sequence). The CDR3 totals 15 residues. The ends lost 5 bases at V and 4 bases at J; junction bases unmatched: 7.

The CDR3 here is CASSARGLANGEQFF. The CDR3 nucleotides are TGTGCCAGCAGCGCAAGGGGACTAGCGAATGGTGAGCAGTTCTTC. The chain has TRBV7-2 and TRBJ2-1, with 10 bases matching TRBD2. This CDR3 comprises 15 residues. V trimming: 5 bases; J trimming: 9 bases; junction bases outside the gene matches: 10. CDR1 is SGHTA, CDR2 FQGNSA, per germline.

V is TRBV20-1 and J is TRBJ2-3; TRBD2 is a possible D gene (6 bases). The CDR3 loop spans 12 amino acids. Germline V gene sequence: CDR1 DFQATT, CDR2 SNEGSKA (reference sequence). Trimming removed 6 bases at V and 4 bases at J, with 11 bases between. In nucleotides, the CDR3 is TGCAGTGCGATAGGGACTTCAGATACGCAGTATTTT. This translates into CSAIGTSDTQYF.